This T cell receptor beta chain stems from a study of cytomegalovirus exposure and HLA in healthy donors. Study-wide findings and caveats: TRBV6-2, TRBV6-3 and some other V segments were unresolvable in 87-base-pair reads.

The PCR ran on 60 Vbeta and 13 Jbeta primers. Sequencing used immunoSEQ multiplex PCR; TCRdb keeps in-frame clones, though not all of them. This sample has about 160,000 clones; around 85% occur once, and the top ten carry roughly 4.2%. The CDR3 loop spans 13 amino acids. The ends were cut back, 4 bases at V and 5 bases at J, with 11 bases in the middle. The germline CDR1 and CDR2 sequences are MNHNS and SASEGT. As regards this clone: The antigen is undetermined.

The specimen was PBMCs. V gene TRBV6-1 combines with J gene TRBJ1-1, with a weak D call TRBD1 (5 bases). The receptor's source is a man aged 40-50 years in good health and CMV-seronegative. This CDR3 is CASSAAGWTEAFF. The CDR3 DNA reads TGTGCCAGCAGTGCCGCAGGGTGGACTGAAGCTTTCTTT.